This TCR beta chain originates from a study of blood T cell repertoires in COVID-19. Study information: Donors in the United States, Italy and Spain gave samples during acute or convalescent COVID-19.

Germline CDR1 and CDR2: GTSNPN and SVGIG (reference sequence). V was clipped by 0 bases and J by 3 bases; unmatched bases: 12. The CDR3 extends over 17 amino acids. Original handling: The authors estimated nucleated cell counts from reference gene primer amplification. Measured with immunoSEQ multiplex PCR; TCRdb has only the in-frame clones, and not every one. V, J and clone size are taken as reported in that table, and D and trimming were inferred from the DNA itself. This sample carries some 250,000 clones, approximately 82% of them seen once, and the ten largest clones take less than 4%. The sequence was collected from a young woman with acute or convalescent COVID-19. The chain combines TRBV30 with TRBJ2-7; 9 bases align to TRBD2. The sample was peripheral blood. CDR3 nucleotide sequence: TGTGCCTGGAGTGTACGGCGGGAGGGCCAAGAGGACTACGAGCAGTACTTC. As protein: CAWSVRREGQEDYEQYF.